The rows below give T cell receptor beta chains drawn from one sample of a study of post-analysis software for immune sequencing data. From the PCR reads, TCRdb called clonotypes with MiXCR, one entry per CDR3 protein. This table holds about half a million distinct CDR3 sequences, around 34% found once. The sequencing input was blood. Receptor source: a girl under 18 with multiple sclerosis. Each CDR3 is given with its conserved first and last residue.

>TRBV20-1|16|TRBJ1-5
CSARLQGGYSNQPQHF
>TRBV20-1|15|TRBJ2-5
CSALLAGGPLGTQYF
>TRBV5-1|16|TRBJ2-5
CASSSATGQGTETQYF
>TRBV20-1|13|TRBJ2-7
CSATHDREYEQYF
>TRBV10-2|14|TRBJ1-3
CASGGQSPGNTIYF
>TRBV3-1|14|TRBJ1-1
CASSPQVAGAGAFF
>TRBV19|14|TRBJ1-6
CASGQGATNSPLHF
>TRBV11-2|20|TRBJ2-7
CASSFSLNPTGNGFPYEQYF
>TRBV12-3/TRBV12-4|17|TRBJ1-2
CASSLIAGGQSNYGYTF
>TRBV20-1|12|TRBJ2-1
CSARGRENEQFF
>TRBV9|14|TRBJ2-5
CASNLAGAVETQYF
>TRBV9|15|TRBJ2-7
CASSPRDGGYYEQYF
>TRBV7-2|15|TRBJ1-2
CASSLASVRVDGYTF
>TRBV5-1|14|TRBJ2-7
CASSSRTSFYEQYF
>TRBV6-5|16|TRBJ1-5
CASSPSQGASNQPQHF
>TRBV10-2|14|TRBJ1-1
CASIKGMENTEAFF
>TRBV27|13|TRBJ1-1
CASSWRENTEAFF
>TRBV24-1|14|TRBJ1-1
CATSKTGANTEAFF
>TRBV4-2|14|TRBJ2-4
CASSPGRGRDIQYF
>TRBV10-1|14|TRBJ1-1
CASRPDRAGTEAFF
>TRBV12-3/TRBV12-4|16|TRBJ1-2
CASSLADGQGSDGYTF
>TRBV3-1|16|TRBJ2-3
CASSQHGGGSTDTQYF
>TRBV7-2|15|TRBJ1-4
CASSLARQSNEKLFF
>TRBV11-1|13|TRBJ1-6
CASSSLYGSPLHF
>TRBV12-5|13|TRBJ1-1
CASGLDSNTEAFF
>TRBV7-6|16|TRBJ2-1
CASSELLAGGPGEQFF
>TRBV7-9|15|NA
CASSHPVDLEETQYF
>TRBV7-8|13|TRBJ2-1
CASSPGGRDEQFF
>TRBV5-1|16|TRBJ2-3
CASSLDPSGTSDTQYF
>TRBV11-1|14|TRBJ2-5
CASSYRTAQETQYF
>TRBV28|16|TRBJ2-7
CASRNKGGGRNYEQYF
>TRBV12-3/TRBV12-4|14|TRBJ1-6
CASSQGQAGSPLHF
>TRBV4-1|16|TRBJ1-3
CASSQETGKSGNTIYF
>TRBV19|14|TRBJ1-1
CASSISGVNTEAFF
>TRBV14|12|TRBJ2-5
CASSSQWETQYF
>TRBV14|11|TRBJ2-7
CASSQTREQYF
>TRBV6-5|12|TRBJ2-7
CASSYQGYEQYF
>TRBV2|16|TRBJ1-2
CASSDPWTGRAYGYTF
>TRBV29-1|14|TRBJ2-2
CSVERLGATGELFF
>TRBV5-1|15|TRBJ1-2
CASTPSGSTRGSCTF
>TRBV20-1|16|TRBJ2-5
CSARDHRGRSGETQYF
>TRBV5-5|13|TRBJ2-7
CASSLYGTYEQYF
>TRBV5-5|13|TRBJ2-7
CASSFPETYEQYF
>TRBV29-1|14|TRBJ1-1
CSATDLKRGTEAFF
>TRBV7-2|14|TRBJ2-1
CASSSAFTRNEQFF
>TRBV20-1|13|TRBJ2-5
CSAFNRDQETQYF
>TRBV12-3/TRBV12-4|17|TRBJ2-3
CASSLGRVAAYTDTQYF
>TRBV15|14|TRBJ2-1
CATSRAGQNNEQFF
>TRBV5-1|14|TRBJ2-7
CASYNDPGSYEQYF
>TRBV2|15|TRBJ1-2
CASRGEQGAEYGYTF
>TRBV2|13|TRBJ2-5
CASSEGEGETQYF
>TRBV5-1|15|TRBJ2-5
CASSVVPGAQETQYF
>TRBV9|13|TRBJ1-2
CASSVGLDYGYTF
>TRBV2|18|TRBJ2-1
CAIPRRVRGYTLNNEQFF
>TRBV5-1|14|TRBJ1-2
CASSLVQGSYGYTF
>TRBV28|14|TRBJ2-5
CASSLERVMETQYF
>TRBV9|16|TRBJ1-6
CASSVASGGESSPLHF